The count of the clone carrying this T cell receptor beta chain is one. This CDR3 has 15 amino acids. These data originate in a study of blood T cell repertoires in COVID-19. Overall study: Both acute and convalescent COVID-19 samples were obtained from the United States, Italy and Spain. Sample material is recorded as cDNA or gDNA derived from T cells, B-cell-depleted T cells, or PBMCs.

Original handling: The authors estimated nucleated cell counts from reference gene primer amplification. Some clones are missing from TCRdb's copy, which holds only in-frame ones; the method was immunoSEQ multiplex PCR. V and J calls and clone size are copied from that table; D and trimming were computed from the DNA. The sample includes around 300,000 clones, over 75% seen only once; the top ten take around 7.8%. Input material: peripheral blood. The chain couples TRBV21-1 to TRBJ2-7; the table's TRBD2 call for D was not verified on the DNA. TRBV21-1 is tagged as a pseudogene. This receptor was taken from a human donor in a cohort sampled during active COVID-19. As DNA, the CDR3 is TGTGCCAGCAGCAAAAGGCTAGCGGGAATCTACGAGCAGTACTTC. Protein product: CASSKRLAGIYEQYF.